The present entry profiles one T cell receptor beta chain with its context. It lacks a known antigen. Base qualities are not provided; no much larger clone lies one nucleotide away. This sample stems from a study of naive and memory T cell subsets (dated by TCRdb to 2016 to 2017). Regarding the study in general: An open-source, UMI-based TCR alpha and beta sequencing pipeline was applied to sorted naive and memory peripheral blood T cell subsets. RNA was DNase-treated and reverse transcribed with TCR constant-region primers, mostly using SuperScript III. Complete agreement was observed between the functional CMV T cell responses and the IgG serology results.

V is pared back by 0 bases and J by 3 bases, with 12 bases lying between the germline termini. The CDR3 numbers 14 residues from cysteine through phenylalanine. Just the 42-base CDR3 DNA is kept, in frame starting at base 1. The germline V gene (reference sequence) supplies CDR1 DFQATT and CDR2 SNEGSKA. Overall results and qualifications from the work: Following error correction, more than 90% of naive TCR sequences occurred only once, which made naive abundance distributions much steeper than those of memory subsets. RNA-based TCR counts may be influenced by expression changes linked to T cell activation and differentiation. Clonotypes were defined as single alpha or beta chain sequences, not paired alpha/beta receptors. In both CD4 and CD8 cells, a rise in Gini index and a fall in Shannon and inverse Simpson diversity were observed from naive through CM, EM and EMRA. The repertoire findings for the naive and memory subsets could not be validated against a ground truth because none was available. TCR abundance followed a power law with an exponent that was different for naive and memory subsets but consistent across the three individuals.

Library prep was done by UMI-ligation and nested PCR. The beta constant-region primer consisted of an equimolar mixture of two oligonucleotides that together covered TRBC1 and TRBC2. Four rounds of PCR were used to amplify ligated cDNA, with nested alpha and beta constant-region primers being used together with the SP2 primer. A single-stranded oligonucleotide containing the SP2 primer and a 12-nucleotide UMI was joined to the 3' end of the cDNA by T4 RNA ligase 1. The ligation reaction was kept at 16 degrees C for roughly 18-24 hours. PCR2 was typically run as a SYBR Green qPCR and stopped at a predetermined threshold to prevent over-amplification. All purifications after the first were performed with Agencourt AMPure XP magnetic beads. Library amounts were measured by Qubit and library quality was assessed on a TapeStation, where the main peak was expected at around 650 bp. Pooled libraries were sequenced on an Illumina MiSeq with v2 2x251 paired-end kits, typically giving roughly 0.9-2.1 million reads per sample. Each sample's library went into the pool at roughly 4 nM, and about 4.5-8% PhiX was added to help with cluster recognition. In the authors' own workflow: V and J genes were assigned to Demultiplexor-processed FASTQ reads by Decombinator through tag matching, with a single base-pair mismatch being allowed. Collapsinator used UMIs to correct both sequencing errors and frequency errors arising from PCR heterogeneity. TCRs were translated and CDR3s were extracted from the conserved cysteine to the FGXG phenylalanine by CDR3Translator, with non-productive sequences being flagged. Gini, Shannon entropy and inverse Simpson indices were calculated on repertoires subsampled to equal numbers of UMI-defined TCRs. Within the linear range, a power law was fitted to clonotype abundance distributions using maximum likelihood. Similar UMI counts, unique TCR numbers and clonal distributions were obtained with the pipeline and with MIGEC on one naive CD8 sample. Repertoires were searched for about 7,300 CMV-associated CDR3 sequences compiled from VDJdb and a published dataset. The raw public data were reprocessed by TCRdb itself: fastp quality trimming at Q25, MiXCR clonotype calling, in-frame beta chains only. Duplicate CDR3 protein sequences are folded into a single record with the most common DNA and genes. The V and J calls and clone size come from TCRdb's table, not from the authors' own analysis. This sample holds around 110,000 distinct CDR3 sequences; over 30% were observed only once. 0.9% of the sample goes to the ten largest clones.

TCR alpha and beta chain libraries were amplified separately from the second PCR step onward. CMV status of each donor was established by measuring IFNgamma production from CD4+ T cells after fresh PBMCs were stimulated overnight with CMV viral lysate. CD4 T cells were positively selected with Miltenyi beads, followed by positive selection of CD8 T cells from the CD4-negative fraction. After staining for CD3, CD4, CD8, CD45RA, CD27 and a live/dead dye, cells were sorted on a BD Aria II into four subsets based on CD45RA and CD27. Three healthy volunteers provided blood, and the blood of each volunteer was split into CD4 and CD8 T cells and then into four differentiation subsets. About 110 ml of peripheral blood was taken from each donor, and PBMC were separated by density-gradient centrifugation on Ficoll-Paque PLUS. After sorting, cells were lysed in RLT buffer, RNA was extracted using a Qiagen RNeasy kit, and the extracted RNA was stored at -80 degrees C.

The source of this sequence is a human donor in good health. The sequence is built from TRBV20-1 and TRBJ2-7; the D gene is perhaps TRBD1, from 6 matching bases. Sample: central memory CD4+ T cells from blood. This sample's cell subset or site label indicates: central memory, CD45RA- CD27+. Here the CDR3 is given as CSARDIRTVYEQYF. The sequence in DNA is TGCAGTGCTAGAGATATTCGGACAGTCTACGAGCAGTACTTC.